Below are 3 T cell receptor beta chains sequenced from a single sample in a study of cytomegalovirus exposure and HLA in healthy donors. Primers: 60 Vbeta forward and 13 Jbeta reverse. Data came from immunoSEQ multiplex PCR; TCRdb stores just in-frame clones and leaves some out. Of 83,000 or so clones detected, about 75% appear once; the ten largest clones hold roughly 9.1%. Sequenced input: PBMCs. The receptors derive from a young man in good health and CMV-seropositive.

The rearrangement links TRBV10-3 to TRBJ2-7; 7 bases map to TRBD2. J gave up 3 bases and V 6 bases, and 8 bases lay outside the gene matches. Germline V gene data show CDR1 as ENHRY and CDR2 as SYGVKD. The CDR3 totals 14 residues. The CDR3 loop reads CAIRPQGGDYEQYF. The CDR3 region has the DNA TGTGCCATCAGACCTCAGGGAGGGGACTACGAGCAGTACTTC.

The CDR3 region has the DNA TGTGCCAGCAGCTTCGGCCAAGCGGGTCATACGCAGTATTTT. It encodes CASSFGQAGHTQYF. The chain carries TRBV7-9 and TRBJ2-3; possibly TRBD2 for D (6 bases). Deletions cut 3 bases from V and 7 bases from J, with 14 bases between. The CDR3 sequence is 14 residues long. Germline values: CDR1 SEHNR, CDR2 FQNEAQ (reference sequence). Complete variable domain (other parts from reference TRBV7-9 and TRBJ2-3): DTGVSQNPRHKITKRGQNVTFRCDPISEHNRLYWYRQTLGQGPEFLTYFQNEAQLEKSRLLSDRFSAERPKGSFSTLEIQRTEQGDSAMYLCASSFGQAGHTQYFGPGTRLTVL.

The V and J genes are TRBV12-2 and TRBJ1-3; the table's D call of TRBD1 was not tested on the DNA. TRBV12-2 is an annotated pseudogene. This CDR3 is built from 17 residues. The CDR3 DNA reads TGTGCAAGTCGCTTACCGGACCCCGGACAGGGGATGTACACCATATATTTT. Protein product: CASRLPDPGQGMYTIYF.